This entry features one T cell receptor beta chain sequence. What it binds is not known. The gene names here belong to mouse. Read coverage stops 1 residue before the CDR3 terminus; the germline J gene supplies the remainder. Produced via immunoSEQ multiplex PCR; TCRdb's table is partial and in-frame only. The sample holds 15,000 to 20,000 clones, just over 70% seen once. This entry is derived from a study of tissue T cells after allogeneic stem cell transplantation. Findings of the study overall: Sampling depth was limited, and the cohort was small and clinically varied. Anatomically similar tissues had similar TCR repertoires within each patient.

The CDR3 sequence is 14 residues long. CDR1 is LGHDT, CDR2 YNNKQL, per germline (reference sequence). Losses at the gene ends were 6 bases for V and 3 bases for J; bases not matched to a gene: 1. The TCR was taken from a female BALB/c mouse in good health. The strain is characterized by the MHC haplotype H2-d. The genes are TRBV4 and TRBJ2-1; 11 bases line up with TRBD2. The sample was spleen. The CDR3 region is CASRGLGVYAEQFF. Incomplete CDR3 DNA: TGTGCCAGCAGGGGACTGGGGGTCTATGCTGAGCAGTTC.